Listed here are 11 T cell receptor beta chains from one sample, sequenced in a study of shared clonotypes between healthy human individuals. Clones were read by immunoSEQ multiplex PCR, and TCRdb kept only the in-frame ones, dropping some. The table records some 500,000 clones, 79% of them present only once. Specimen: PBMCs. Receptors were obtained from a woman between 40 and 55 years old in good health. Some clones in this sample may be carry-over from other donors' samples.

The rearrangement uses TRBV9 and TRBJ2-2; D may be TRBD1 or TRBD2 (5 bases each). This CDR3 spans 15 amino acids. Trimming removed 0 bases from V and 5 bases from J, with 11 bases in between. Germline loops: CDR1 SGDLS, CDR2 YYNGEE. CDR3: CASSVASRETGELFF. Written as DNA, the CDR3 is TGTGCCAGCAGCGTAGCCTCCAGGGAGACCGGGGAGCTGTTTTTT.

The chain recombines TRBV6-5 with TRBJ2-7; D possibly corresponds to TRBD2 (5 bases). This CDR3 has 13 residues. Trimming stripped 6 bases from V and 0 bases from J, with 9 bases between. Germline CDR1 and CDR2: MNHEY and SVGAGI. DNA for the CDR3: TGTGCCAGCAGAACCCGGGACTCCTACGAGCAGTACTTC. Protein product: CASRTRDSYEQYF.

This clone was seen repeatedly, ten times or more. In this CDR3 the conserved last residue, phenylalanine or tryptophan, is missing, so a read error is likely. Because the CDR3's place on the DNA is in doubt, the DNA is left out and the CDR3 is given as listed by TCRdb. V usage is TRBV30 and J usage is TRBJ2-7; the table's D call of TRBD2 was not tested on the DNA. Both ends counted, the CDR3 spans 13 residues. Germline CDR1 GTSNPN, CDR2 SVGIG (reference sequence). The CDR3 sequence: CAWTTGRDNGLRI.

The chain carries TRBV5-4 and TRBJ2-5, with D hard to call. The CDR3 runs to 16 residues. Deletions cut 4 bases from V and 4 bases from J, with 20 bases between. From germline, CDR1 is SGHNT and CDR2 YYREEE (reference sequence). The CDR3 here is CASSSYTTTSGETQYF. CDR3 nucleotides: TGTGCCAGCAGCAGCTACACTACCACGTCGGGAGAGACCCAGTACTTC.

This sequence joins TRBV12-2 and TRBJ2-1; TRBD2, the table's D call, was not compared with the DNA. TRBV12-2 is a listed pseudogene. This CDR3 is 18 amino acids long. CDR3 sequence: CASRLAVGSGRWGNEQFF. The CDR3 region has the DNA TGTGCAAGTCGCTTAGCGGTAGGGAGCGGGAGGTGGGGGAATGAGCAGTTCTTC.

The chain carries TRBV19 and TRBJ1-4, with TRBD1 matching over 9 bases. The CDR3 contains 14 residues. V gave up 9 bases and J gave up 4 bases; unmatched junction bases: 6. Germline values: CDR1 LNHDA, CDR2 SQIVND (reference sequence). The CDR3 DNA is TGTGCCAGCCAGGACAGGGGCCTTAATGAAAAACTGTTTTTT. Its translation is CASQDRGLNEKLFF. Full variable domain (outside the CDR3, taken from reference TRBV19 and TRBJ1-4): DGGITQSPKYLFRKEGQNVTLSCEQNLNHDAMYWYRQDPGQGLRLIYYSQIVNDFQKGDIAEGYSVSREKKESFPLTVTSAQKNPTAFYLCASQDRGLNEKLFFGSGTQLSVL.

The J gene is TRBJ2-5, the V gene TRBV6-1, with 7 bases lining up with TRBD2. The CDR3 is made up of 14 amino acids. V trimming: 3 bases; J trimming: 4 bases; junction bases outside the gene matches: 5. The germline CDR1 and CDR2 sequences are MNHNS and SASEGT. The CDR3 coding sequence is TGTGCCAGCAGTGATGCGCGGGAGTTAGAGACCCAGTACTTC. This encodes CASSDARELETQYF.

The chain has TRBV13 and TRBJ2-7; D gene ambiguous. This CDR3 region has 14 residues. The germline V and J ends were trimmed by 0 bases and 3 bases, with 9 bases remaining between them. Germline lookup yields CDR1 PRHDT and CDR2 FYEKMQ (reference sequence). This chain's CDR3 is CASSLGAGDYEQYF. In DNA form, the CDR3 reads TGTGCCAGCAGCTTAGGCGCAGGAGACTACGAGCAGTACTTC.

The rearrangement links TRBV5-6 to TRBJ2-5, with TRBD2 identical over 14 bases. Unmatched junction bases numbered 10, after V lost 1 base and J lost 5 bases. The CDR3 has 18 amino acids. In germline, CDR1 is SGHDT, CDR2 YYEEEE. The CDR3: CASSLRPGLAGVGETQYF. The DNA of the CDR3 is TGTGCCAGCAGCTTGAGGCCGGGACTAGCGGGAGTAGGGGAGACCCAGTACTTC.

This clone is a singleton in its sample. The chain employs TRBV11-2 and TRBJ2-1; TRBD2 matches 9 bases. Looked up from germline, CDR1 is SGHAT and CDR2 is FQNNGV. V shed 5 bases, J shed 7 bases, and the junction held 12 bases outside the gene matches. CDR3 size: 16 residues. The CDR3 loop reads CASSPPGLAGRNEQFF. DNA of the CDR3: TGTGCCAGCAGCCCACCGGGGCTAGCGGGACGGAATGAGCAGTTCTTC.

The J gene is TRBJ1-3, the V gene TRBV28; the D gene is possibly TRBD1 (5 bases). V was pared by 5 bases and J by 1 base, with 6 bases between. This CDR3 comprises 13 residues. Germline CDR1 is MDHEN and CDR2 is SYDVKM. The CDR3 sequence is CASSRQSGNTIYF. The CDR3 DNA sequence: TGTGCCAGCAGTAGACAGTCTGGAAACACCATATATTTT.